The 4 T cell receptor beta chains below were found in one sample sequenced in a study of control samples from healthy donors and cancer patients. Repertoires were generated with immunoSEQ multiplex PCR, while TCRdb's copy carries only in-frame clones and drops some. The profile shows some 20,000 clones, 88% of them singletons. Sequencing was carried out using PBMCs. The receptors shown here come from an older woman with head and neck cancer.

The chain is built from TRBV7-9 and TRBJ2-1, with 9 bases aligning to TRBD2. Germline CDR1 is SEHNR and CDR2 is FQNEAQ (reference sequence). CDR3 length: 13 residues. Trimming removed 6 bases from V and 12 bases from J; junction bases left unmatched: 9. The CDR3 is CASSYGTSRPQFF. The CDR3 nucleotides are TGTGCCAGCAGTTATGGGACTAGCCGACCGCAGTTCTTC.

This clone was observed a handful of times. The chain has TRBV14 and TRBJ1-1, with D possibly being TRBD1 (6 bases). Trimming removed 3 bases from V and 3 bases from J, with 14 bases in between. Germline V gene lookup returns CDR1 SGHDN and CDR2 FVKESK. The CDR3 is 15 residues long. The CDR3 sequence is CASSQTTGWHTEAFF. The DNA for the CDR3 is TGTGCCAGCAGCCAGACGACAGGTTGGCACACTGAAGCTTTCTTT.

This rearrangement joins TRBV30 to TRBJ1-6; D call uncertain. Germline values: CDR1 GTSNPN, CDR2 SVGIG (reference sequence). This CDR3 spans 15 amino acids. Trimming took off 5 bases at V and 9 bases at J, with 20 bases between the two ends. CDR3 sequence: CAWAGPGLLRSPLHF. Written as DNA, the CDR3 is TGTGCCTGGGCCGGGCCTGGGCTGTTACGTTCACCCCTCCACTTT.

By frequency in the sample, this clone is medium-sized. This rearrangement joins TRBV7-2 to TRBJ1-5, with 7 bases aligning to TRBD1. Germline V gives CDR1 SGHTA, CDR2 FQGNSA. The length of the CDR3 is 14 residues. Losses at the gene ends were 5 bases for V and 1 base for J; bases not matched to a gene: 2. The CDR3 bases are TGTGCCAGCAGCCTCAGGGGGAGCAATCAGCCCCAGCATTTT. It is translated as CASSLRGSNQPQHF.